This T cell receptor beta chain originates from a study of identical twins. This clonotype occurred a few times. What it binds is unknown. Findings and limits, study-wide: Out-of-frame alpha sequences shared between twins exhibited an excess of low generation probability. The study found that models underestimated out-of-frame TCR alpha sharing in monozygotic twins.

Germline-derived CDR1 and CDR2 are LNHDA and SQIVND (reference sequence). Trimming took off 3 bases at V and 4 bases at J, with 12 bases between the two ends. The CDR3 runs 14 residues. One entry per CDR3 protein results from TCRdb running MiXCR on the 5' RACE reads. The sample includes about 1.7 million distinct CDR3 sequences, roughly a third of them seen just once. The chain uses TRBV19 and TRBJ1-2, with a possible D match to TRBD1 (5 bases). This TCR was sampled from a newborn girl in good health. The sample comprised cord blood. CDR3 residues: CASSIGHSSYGYTF. CDR3 bases: TGTGCCAGTAGTATCGGACACTCATCCTATGGCTACACCTTC.